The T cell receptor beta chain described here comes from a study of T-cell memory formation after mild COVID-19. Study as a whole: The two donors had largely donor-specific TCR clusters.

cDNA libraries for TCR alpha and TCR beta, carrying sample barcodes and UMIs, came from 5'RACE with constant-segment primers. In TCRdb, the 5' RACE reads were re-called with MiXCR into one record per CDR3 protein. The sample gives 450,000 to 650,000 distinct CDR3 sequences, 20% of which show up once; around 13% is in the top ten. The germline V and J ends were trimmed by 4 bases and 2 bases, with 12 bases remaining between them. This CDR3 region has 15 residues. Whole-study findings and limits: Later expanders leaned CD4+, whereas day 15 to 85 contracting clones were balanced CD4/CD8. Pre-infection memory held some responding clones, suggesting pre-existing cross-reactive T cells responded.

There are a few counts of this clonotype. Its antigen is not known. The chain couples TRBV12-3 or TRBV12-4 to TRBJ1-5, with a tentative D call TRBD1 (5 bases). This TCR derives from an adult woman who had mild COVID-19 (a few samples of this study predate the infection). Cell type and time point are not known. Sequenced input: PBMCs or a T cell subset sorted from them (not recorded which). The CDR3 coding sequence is TGTGCCAGCAGTTCCTTTGGGGGGGGCAATCAGCCCCAGCATTTT. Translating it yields CASSSFGGGNQPQHF.